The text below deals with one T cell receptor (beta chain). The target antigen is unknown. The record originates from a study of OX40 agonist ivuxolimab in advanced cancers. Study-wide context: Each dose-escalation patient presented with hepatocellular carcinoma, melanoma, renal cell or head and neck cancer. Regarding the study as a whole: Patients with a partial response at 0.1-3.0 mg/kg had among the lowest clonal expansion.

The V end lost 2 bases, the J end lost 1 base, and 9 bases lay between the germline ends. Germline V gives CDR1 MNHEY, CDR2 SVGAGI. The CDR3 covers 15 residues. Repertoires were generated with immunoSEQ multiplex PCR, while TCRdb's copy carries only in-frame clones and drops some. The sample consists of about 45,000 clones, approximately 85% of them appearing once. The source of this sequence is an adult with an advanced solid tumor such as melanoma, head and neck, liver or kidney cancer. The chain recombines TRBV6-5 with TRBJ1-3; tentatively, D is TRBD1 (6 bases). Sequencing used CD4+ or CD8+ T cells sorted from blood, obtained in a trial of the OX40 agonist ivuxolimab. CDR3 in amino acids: CASSYGGQSGNTIYF. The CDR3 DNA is TGTGCCAGCAGTTACGGGGGGCAGTCTGGAAACACCATATATTTT.